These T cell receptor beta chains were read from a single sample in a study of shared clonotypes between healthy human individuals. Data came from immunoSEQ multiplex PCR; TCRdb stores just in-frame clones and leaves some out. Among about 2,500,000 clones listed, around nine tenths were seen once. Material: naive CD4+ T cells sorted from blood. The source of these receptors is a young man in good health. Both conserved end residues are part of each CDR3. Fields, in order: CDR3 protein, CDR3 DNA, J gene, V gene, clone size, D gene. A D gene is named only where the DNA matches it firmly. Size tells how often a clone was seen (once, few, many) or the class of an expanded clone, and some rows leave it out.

CDR3: CASSGGVYGYTF; DNA: TGTGCCAGCAGTGGGGGGGTCTATGGCTACACCTTC; J: TRBJ1-2; V: TRBV28; size: -; D: -
CDR3: CASSQRQEKLFF; DNA: TGCGCCAGCAGCCAAAGACAGGAAAAACTGTTTTTT; J: TRBJ1-4; V: TRBV4-1; size: -; D: -
CDR3: CASSYGWGEQFF; DNA: TGTGCCAGCAGTTACGGGTGGGGTGAGCAGTTCTTC; J: TRBJ2-1; V: TRBV6-5; size: -; D: -
CDR3: CASSLAQGLGYTF; DNA: TGTGCCAGCAGCTTGGCACAGGGACTTGGCTACACCTTC; J: TRBJ1-2; V: TRBV7-9; size: -; D: -
CDR3: CASSATDTQYF; DNA: TGTGCCAGCTCCGCCACAGATACGCAGTATTTT; J: TRBJ2-3; V: TRBV6-5; size: -; D: -
CDR3: CASSVATSSFNYGYTF; DNA: TGTGCCAGCAGCGTAGCTACCAGCTCTTTCAACTATGGCTACACCTTC; J: TRBJ1-2; V: TRBV9; size: -; D: -
CDR3: CASSDSYEQYF; DNA: TGTGCCAGCAGTGACTCCTACGAGCAGTACTTC; J: TRBJ2-7; V: TRBV6-1; size: -; D: -
CDR3: CASSLAGGKGSGRAGAFNEQFF; DNA: TGTGCCAGCAGCCTGGCAGGGGGTAAAGGGAGCGGGAGGGCCGGGGCATTCAATGAGCAGTTCTTC; J: TRBJ2-1; V: TRBV9; size: -; D: TRBD2
CDR3: CASSRKGGGAEAFF; DNA: TGTGCCAGCAGTCGAAAGGGGGGTGGGGCTGAAGCTTTCTTT; J: TRBJ1-1; V: TRBV6-5; size: -; D: -
CDR3: CASSLLSKETQYF; DNA: TGTGCCAGCAGCTTATTATCGAAAGAGACCCAGTACTTC; J: TRBJ2-5; V: TRBV7-6; size: -; D: -
CDR3: CASSESQDRGYEQYF; DNA: TGCGCCAGCAGTGAGTCCCAGGACAGGGGCTACGAGCAGTACTTC; J: TRBJ2-7; V: TRBV10-1; size: -; D: TRBD1
CDR3: CASSVSSSSYEQYF; DNA: TGTGCCAGCAGCGTTTCTAGCAGCTCCTACGAGCAGTACTTC; J: TRBJ2-7; V: TRBV9; size: -; D: -
CDR3: CASASPGLPPYEQYF; DNA: TGTGCCAGCGCCTCACCGGGACTACCCCCCTACGAGCAGTACTTC; J: TRBJ2-7; V: TRBV7-2; size: -; D: TRBD2
CDR3: CASLGGLGSSTDTQYF; DNA: TGCGCCAGCTTAGGGGGCCTCGGGAGTTCGACAGATACGCAGTATTTT; J: TRBJ2-3; V: TRBV5-1; size: -; D: -
CDR3: CAISESDSLSSYNEQFF; DNA: TGTGCCATCAGTGAGTCTGACTCTCTGAGCTCCTACAATGAGCAGTTCTTC; J: TRBJ2-1; V: TRBV10-3; size: -; D: -
CDR3: CASSGGRGLGNQPQHF; DNA: TGTGCCAGCAGTGGAGGGCGGGGCTTGGGCAATCAGCCCCAGCATTTT; J: TRBJ1-5; V: TRBV2; size: -; D: -
CDR3: CASSQVPWADTNSPLHF; DNA: TGCGCCAGCAGCCAAGTTCCCTGGGCGGACACTAATTCACCCCTCCACTTT; J: TRBJ1-6; V: TRBV4-1; size: -; D: -
CDR3: CASSLGGSVISGELFF; DNA: TGCGCCAGCTCCCTGGGAGGGTCGGTTATTTCCGGGGAGCTGTTTTTT; J: TRBJ2-2; V: TRBV5-1; size: -; D: TRBD2
CDR3: CASSNTGNYGYTF; DNA: TGTGCCAGCAGTAACACAGGAAACTATGGCTACACCTTC; J: TRBJ1-2; V: TRBV6-5; size: once; D: -
CDR3: CASSRPGDTDTQYF; DNA: TGTGCCAGCAGTCGTCCCGGAGATACAGATACGCAGTATTTT; J: TRBJ2-3; V: TRBV6-5; size: -; D: -
CDR3: CASSQGDRLKNIQYF; DNA: TGCGCCAGCAGCCAGGGGGACAGACTCAAAAACATTCAGTACTTC; J: TRBJ2-4; V: TRBV4-1; size: -; D: TRBD1
CDR3: CASSYSTSGGTEAFF; DNA: TGTGCCAGCAGTTACTCGACTTCTGGGGGCACTGAAGCTTTCTTT; J: TRBJ1-1; V: TRBV6-6; size: -; D: -
CDR3: CASSMGDREKLFF; DNA: TGTGCCAGTAGTATGGGGGACAGGGAAAAACTGTTTTTT; J: TRBJ1-4; V: TRBV19; size: once; D: TRBD1
CDR3: CASSPGGTYEQYF; DNA: TGTGCCAGCTCACCGGGGGGAACCTACGAGCAGTACTTC; J: TRBJ2-7; V: TRBV18; size: -; D: -
CDR3: CASSRSGGHYDTQYF; DNA: TGTGCCAGCAGCCGGAGCGGGGGCCACTACGATACGCAGTATTTT; J: TRBJ2-3; V: TRBV5-4; size: -; D: TRBD2
CDR3: CASSLRAVQETQYF; DNA: TGTGCCAGCAGCTTGAGAGCGGTACAAGAGACCCAGTACTTC; J: TRBJ2-5; V: TRBV5-4; size: -; D: -
CDR3: CASSYLGQGYGYTF; DNA: TGTGCCAGCAGTTATTTGGGACAAGGCTATGGCTACACCTTC; J: TRBJ1-2; V: TRBV6-6; size: -; D: -
CDR3: CASRTGSNNEQFF; DNA: TGCGCCAGCCGGACAGGGTCTAACAATGAGCAGTTCTTC; J: TRBJ2-1; V: TRBV5-1; size: -; D: TRBD1
CDR3: CAWSPRRTEAFF; DNA: TGTGCCTGGAGTCCCCGTCGCACTGAAGCTTTCTTT; J: TRBJ1-1; V: TRBV30; size: few; D: -